The 2 T cell receptor beta chains below were found in one sample sequenced in a study of blood T cell repertoires in COVID-19. Using immunoSEQ multiplex PCR, the repertoire was profiled, and TCRdb retains in-frame clones only, with some absent. This table has around 60,000 clones, around 82% appearing once. Sequencing used peripheral blood. These receptors all come from a man aged 60 to 75 with acute or convalescent COVID-19.

This rearrangement joins TRBV7-4 to TRBJ1-3; no reliable D call. The germline V gene encodes CDR1 SGHVT and CDR2 SQSDAQ. V lost 2 bases and J 8 bases, leaving 13 bases between the germline ends. This CDR3 has 14 residues. DNA for the CDR3: TGTGCCAGCAGCTTATCAGGAATGAGAGACACCATATATTTT. Amino acids: CASSLSGMRDTIYF.

This sequence joins TRBV6-6 and TRBJ2-7, with 8 bases fitting TRBD1. Germline trimming cut 3 bases from V and 4 bases from J; bases unmatched to any gene: 8. Germline CDR1 and CDR2: MNHNY and SVGAGI (reference sequence). The CDR3 length is 15 residues. The CDR3 DNA reads TGTGCCAGCAGTTATAGGCAGGGGGCCGGATACGAGCAGTACTTC. Translation gives CASSYRQGAGYEQYF.